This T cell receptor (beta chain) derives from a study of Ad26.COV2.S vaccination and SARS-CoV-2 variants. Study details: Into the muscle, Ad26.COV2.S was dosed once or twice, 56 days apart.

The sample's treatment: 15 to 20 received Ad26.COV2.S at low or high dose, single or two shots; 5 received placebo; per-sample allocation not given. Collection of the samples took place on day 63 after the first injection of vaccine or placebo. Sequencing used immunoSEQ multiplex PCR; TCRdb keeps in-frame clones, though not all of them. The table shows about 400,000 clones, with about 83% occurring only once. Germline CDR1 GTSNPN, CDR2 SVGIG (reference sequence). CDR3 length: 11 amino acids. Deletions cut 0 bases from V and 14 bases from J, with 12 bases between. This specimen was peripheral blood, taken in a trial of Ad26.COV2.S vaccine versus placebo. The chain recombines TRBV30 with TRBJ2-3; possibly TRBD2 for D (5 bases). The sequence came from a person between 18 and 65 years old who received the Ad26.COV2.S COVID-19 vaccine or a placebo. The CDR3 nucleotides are TGTGCCTGGAGTGTAGGAAATGCGGGGTATTTT. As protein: CAWSVGNAGYF.